The T cell receptor (beta chain) under discussion was sequenced for a study of shared T cell receptors in the human thymus. Clones were read by immunoSEQ multiplex PCR, and TCRdb kept only the in-frame ones, dropping some. The data show hundreds of thousands of clones, 85% to 90% seen once. Germline CDR1 is SEHNR and CDR2 is FQNEAQ (reference sequence). The CDR3 sequence is 16 residues long. V dropped 4 bases and J dropped 4; count of bases not matched to a gene: 10. This same sample was also part of a study on human thymus T cells. That work states: Use of V and J genes seemed skewed within the thymic and blood repertoires.

The source of this sequence is a boy under two years old with a congenital heart defect. Sequencing was carried out using thymocytes. The genes are TRBV7-9 and TRBJ2-5; 9 bases match TRBD2. Here the CDR3 reads CASSSPRTSVGETQYF. For the CDR3, the DNA is TGTGCCAGCAGCTCCCCCCGGACTAGCGTGGGAGAGACCCAGTACTTC.